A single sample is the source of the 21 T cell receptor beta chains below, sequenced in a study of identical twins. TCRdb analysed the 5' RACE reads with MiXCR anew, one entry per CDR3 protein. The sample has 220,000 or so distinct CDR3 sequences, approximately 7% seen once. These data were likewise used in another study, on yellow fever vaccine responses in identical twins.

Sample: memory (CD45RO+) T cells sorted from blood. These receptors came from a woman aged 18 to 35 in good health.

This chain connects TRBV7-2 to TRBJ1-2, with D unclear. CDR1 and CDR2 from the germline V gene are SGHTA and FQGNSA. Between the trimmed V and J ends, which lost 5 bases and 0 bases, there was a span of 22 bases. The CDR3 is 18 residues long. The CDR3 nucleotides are TGTGCCAGCAGCGCTCCCGCGGGTGGAGGTCTAGCTAACTATGGCTACACCTTC. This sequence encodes CASSAPAGGGLANYGYTF. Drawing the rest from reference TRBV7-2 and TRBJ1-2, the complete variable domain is GAGVSQSPSNKVTEKGKDVELRCDPISGHTALYWYRQSLGQGLEFLIYFQGNSAPDKSGLPSDRFSAERTGGSVSTLTIQRTQQEDSAVYLCASSAPAGGGLANYGYTFGSGTRLTVV.

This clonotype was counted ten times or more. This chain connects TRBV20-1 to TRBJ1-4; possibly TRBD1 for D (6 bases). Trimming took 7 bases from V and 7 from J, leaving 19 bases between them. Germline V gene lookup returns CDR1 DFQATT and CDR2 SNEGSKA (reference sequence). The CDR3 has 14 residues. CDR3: CSVGRGQRGEKLFF. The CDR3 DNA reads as TGCAGTGTGGGGAGGGGACAAAGAGGTGAAAAACTGTTTTTT.

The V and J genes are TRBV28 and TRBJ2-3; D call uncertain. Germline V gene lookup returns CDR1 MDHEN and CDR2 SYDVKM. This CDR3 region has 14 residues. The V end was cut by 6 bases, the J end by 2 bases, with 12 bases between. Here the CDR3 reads CASRAASNTDTQYF. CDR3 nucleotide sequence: TGTGCCAGCAGGGCGGCCTCCAACACAGATACGCAGTATTTT.

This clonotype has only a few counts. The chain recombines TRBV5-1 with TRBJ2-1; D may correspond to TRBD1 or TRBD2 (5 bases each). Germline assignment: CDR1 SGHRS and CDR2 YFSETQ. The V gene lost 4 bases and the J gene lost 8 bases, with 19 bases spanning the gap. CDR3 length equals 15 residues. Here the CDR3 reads CASSPGLGLRHEQFF. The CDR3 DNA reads TGCGCCAGCAGCCCAGGACTGGGGCTTAGACATGAGCAGTTCTTC.

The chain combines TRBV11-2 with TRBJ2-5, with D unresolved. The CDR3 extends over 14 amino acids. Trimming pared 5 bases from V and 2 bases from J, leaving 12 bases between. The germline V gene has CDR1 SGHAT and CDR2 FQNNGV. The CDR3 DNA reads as TGTGCCAGCAGCCAGCAGTTCGCGCAAGAGACCCAGTACTTC. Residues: CASSQQFAQETQYF. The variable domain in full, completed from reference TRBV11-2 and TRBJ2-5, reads EAGVAQSPRYKIIEKRQSVAFWCNPISGHATLYWYQQILGQGPKLLIQFQNNGVVDDSQLPKDRFSAERLKGVDSTLKIQPAKLEDSAVYLCASSQQFAQETQYFGPGTRLLVL.

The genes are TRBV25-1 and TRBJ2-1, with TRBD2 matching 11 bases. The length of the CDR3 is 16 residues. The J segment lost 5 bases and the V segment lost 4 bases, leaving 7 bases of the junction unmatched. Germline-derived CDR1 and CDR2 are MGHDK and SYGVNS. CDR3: CASSVIAGGPNNEQFF. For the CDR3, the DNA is TGTGCCAGCAGTGTAATAGCGGGAGGGCCGAACAATGAGCAGTTCTTC.

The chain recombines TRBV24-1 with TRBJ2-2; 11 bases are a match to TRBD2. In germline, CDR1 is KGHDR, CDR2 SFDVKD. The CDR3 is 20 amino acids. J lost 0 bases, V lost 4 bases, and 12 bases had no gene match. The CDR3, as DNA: TGTGCCACCAGTGAGCGACCGGGACTAGCGGCCGACGCGAACACCGGGGAGCTGTTTTTT. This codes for CATSERPGLAADANTGELFF.

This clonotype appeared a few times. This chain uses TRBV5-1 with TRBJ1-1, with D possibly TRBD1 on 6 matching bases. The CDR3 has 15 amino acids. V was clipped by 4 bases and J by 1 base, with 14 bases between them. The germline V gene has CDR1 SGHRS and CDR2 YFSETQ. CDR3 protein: CASSQTGTTNTEAFF. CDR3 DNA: TGCGCCAGCAGCCAGACCGGGACAACGAACACTGAAGCTTTCTTT.

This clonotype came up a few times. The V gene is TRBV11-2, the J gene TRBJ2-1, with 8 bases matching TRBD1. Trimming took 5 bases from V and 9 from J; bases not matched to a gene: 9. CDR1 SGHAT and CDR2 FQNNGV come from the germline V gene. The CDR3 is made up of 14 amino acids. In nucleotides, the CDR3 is TGTGCCAGCAGCAGACGGACAGGGTCCGCTGAGCAGTTCTTC. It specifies CASSRRTGSAEQFF. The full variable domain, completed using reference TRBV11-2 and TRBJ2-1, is EAGVAQSPRYKIIEKRQSVAFWCNPISGHATLYWYQQILGQGPKLLIQFQNNGVVDDSQLPKDRFSAERLKGVDSTLKIQPAKLEDSAVYLCASSRRTGSAEQFFGPGTRLTVL.

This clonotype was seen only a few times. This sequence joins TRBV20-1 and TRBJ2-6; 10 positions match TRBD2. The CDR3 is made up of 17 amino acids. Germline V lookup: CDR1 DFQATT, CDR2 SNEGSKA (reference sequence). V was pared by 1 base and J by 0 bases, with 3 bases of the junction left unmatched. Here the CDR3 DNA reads TGCAGTGCTAGAGTAGCGGGGGGTAACTCTGGGGCCAACGTCCTGACTTTC. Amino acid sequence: CSARVAGGNSGANVLTF.

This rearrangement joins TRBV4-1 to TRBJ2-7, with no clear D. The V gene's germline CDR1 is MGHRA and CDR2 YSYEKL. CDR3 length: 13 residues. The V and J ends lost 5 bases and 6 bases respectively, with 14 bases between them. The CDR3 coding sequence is TGCGCCAGCAGCGCTCAGGAATTGGGCGAGCAGTACTTC. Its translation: CASSAQELGEQYF.

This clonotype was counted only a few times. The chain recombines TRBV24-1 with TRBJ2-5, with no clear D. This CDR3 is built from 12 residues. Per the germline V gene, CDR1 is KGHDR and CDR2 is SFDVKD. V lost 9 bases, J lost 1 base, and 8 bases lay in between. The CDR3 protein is CATSGSQETQYF. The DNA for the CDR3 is TGTGCCACCTCGGGTAGCCAAGAGACCCAGTACTTC.

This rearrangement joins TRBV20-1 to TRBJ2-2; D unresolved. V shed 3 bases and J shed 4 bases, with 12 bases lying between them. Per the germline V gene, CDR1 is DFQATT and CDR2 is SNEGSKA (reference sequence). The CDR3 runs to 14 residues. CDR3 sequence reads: CSASYLGTTGELFF. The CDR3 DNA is TGCAGTGCTAGTTACTTGGGTACCACCGGGGAGCTGTTTTTT.

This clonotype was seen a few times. The DNA of the CDR3 is TGTGCCAGCAGCCCACGAGCCGGGGTAGGGACAGATACGCAGTATTTT. Translating gives CASSPRAGVGTDTQYF. The gene calls are TRBV7-9 and TRBJ2-3, with D possibly matching TRBD2 (5 bases). Trimming took 5 bases from V and 3 from J, leaving 18 bases between them. This CDR3 is 16 amino acids long. Germline CDR1 SEHNR, CDR2 FQNEAQ (reference sequence).

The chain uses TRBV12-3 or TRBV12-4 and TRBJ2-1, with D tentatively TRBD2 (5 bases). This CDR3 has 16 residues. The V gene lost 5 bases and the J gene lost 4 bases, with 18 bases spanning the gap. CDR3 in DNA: TGTGCCAGCAGTATTCCCCCACTAGGAACTTACAATGAGCAGTTCTTC. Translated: CASSIPPLGTYNEQFF.

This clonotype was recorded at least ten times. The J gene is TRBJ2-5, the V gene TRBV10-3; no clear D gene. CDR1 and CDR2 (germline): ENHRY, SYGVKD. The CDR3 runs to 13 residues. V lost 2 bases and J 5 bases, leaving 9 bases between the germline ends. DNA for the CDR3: TGTGCCATCAGTGAGGAAGTCCAGGAGACCCAGTACTTC. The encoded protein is CAISEEVQETQYF.

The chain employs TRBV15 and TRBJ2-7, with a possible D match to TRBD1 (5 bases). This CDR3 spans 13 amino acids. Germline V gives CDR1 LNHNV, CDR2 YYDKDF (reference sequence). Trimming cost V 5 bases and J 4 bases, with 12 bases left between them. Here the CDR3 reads CATSRRDQYEQYF. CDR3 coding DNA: TGTGCCACCAGCCGCAGGGATCAATACGAGCAGTACTTC.

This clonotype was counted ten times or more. The CDR3 DNA reads as TGTGCCAGCAGCCTCCCTGGGGGAGCGGAAAATGAGCAGTTCTTC. Protein product: CASSLPGGAENEQFF. V is TRBV7-9 and J is TRBJ2-1; D tentatively fits TRBD1 or TRBD2 (5 bases each). The CDR3 totals 15 residues. Germline lookup yields CDR1 SEHNR and CDR2 FQNEAQ (reference sequence). V was trimmed by 5 bases and J by 7 bases, leaving 18 bases between them. Looking up the rest from reference TRBV7-9 and TRBJ2-1 gives the full variable domain: DTGVSQNPRHKITKRGQNVTFRCDPISEHNRLYWYRQTLGQGPEFLTYFQNEAQLEKSRLLSDRFSAERPKGSFSTLEIQRTEQGDSAMYLCASSLPGGAENEQFFGPGTRLTVL.

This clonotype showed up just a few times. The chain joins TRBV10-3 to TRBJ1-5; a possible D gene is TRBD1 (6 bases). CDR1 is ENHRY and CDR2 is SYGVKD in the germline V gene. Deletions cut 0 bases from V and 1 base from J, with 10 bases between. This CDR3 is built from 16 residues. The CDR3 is CAISESGGQSNQPQHF. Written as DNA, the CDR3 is TGTGCCATCAGTGAGTCCGGAGGACAGAGCAATCAGCCCCAGCATTTT.

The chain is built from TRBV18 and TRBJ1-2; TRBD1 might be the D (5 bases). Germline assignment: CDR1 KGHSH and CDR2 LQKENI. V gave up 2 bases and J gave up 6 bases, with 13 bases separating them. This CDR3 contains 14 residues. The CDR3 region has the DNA TGTGCCAGCTCACCAAGGAAGGGGCTGGATGGCTACACCTTC. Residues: CASSPRKGLDGYTF.

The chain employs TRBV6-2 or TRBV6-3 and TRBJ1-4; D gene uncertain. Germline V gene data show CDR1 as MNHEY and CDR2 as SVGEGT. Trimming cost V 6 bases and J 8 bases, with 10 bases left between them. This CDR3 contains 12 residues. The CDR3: CASRKEEEKLFF. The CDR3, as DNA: TGTGCCAGCAGGAAAGAAGAAGAAAAACTGTTTTTT.